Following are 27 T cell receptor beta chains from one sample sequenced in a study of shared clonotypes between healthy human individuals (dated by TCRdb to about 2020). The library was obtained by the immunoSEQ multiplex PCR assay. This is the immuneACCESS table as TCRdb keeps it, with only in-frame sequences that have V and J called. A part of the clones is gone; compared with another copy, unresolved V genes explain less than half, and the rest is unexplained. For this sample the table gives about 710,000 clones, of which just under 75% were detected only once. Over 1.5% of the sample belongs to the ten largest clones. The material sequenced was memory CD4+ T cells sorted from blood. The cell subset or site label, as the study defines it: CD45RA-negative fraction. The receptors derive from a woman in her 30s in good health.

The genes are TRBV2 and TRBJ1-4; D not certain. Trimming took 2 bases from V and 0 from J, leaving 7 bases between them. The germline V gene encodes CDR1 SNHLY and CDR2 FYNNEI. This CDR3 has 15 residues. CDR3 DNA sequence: TGTGCCAGCAGTGAACGCCCTGCAACTAATGAAAAACTGTTTTTT. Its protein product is CASSERPATNEKLFF.

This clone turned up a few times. The DNA for the CDR3 is TGCGCCAGCAGCTACCACAGGGGAGGCTACGAGCAGTACTTC. The encoded protein is CASSYHRGGYEQYF. The chain carries TRBV5-1 and TRBJ2-7, with TRBD1 as a possible D gene (7 bases). There are 14 residues in the CDR3. Germline CDR1 SGHRS, CDR2 YFSETQ. Trimming shortened V by 3 bases and J by 3 bases, and 13 bases separated the two germline ends.

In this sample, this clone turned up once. CDR3 sequence: CASSQDDLGQANEQFF. The DNA of the CDR3 is TGTGCCAGCAGCCAAGATGATCTTGGACAGGCCAATGAGCAGTTCTTC. The rearrangement joins TRBV4-2 to TRBJ2-1, with 7 bases aligning to TRBD1. This CDR3 region has 16 residues. Germline assignment: CDR1 LGHNA and CDR2 YNFKEQ. The V gene end was trimmed by 0 bases and the J gene end by 6 bases; junction bases not matched to a gene: 8.

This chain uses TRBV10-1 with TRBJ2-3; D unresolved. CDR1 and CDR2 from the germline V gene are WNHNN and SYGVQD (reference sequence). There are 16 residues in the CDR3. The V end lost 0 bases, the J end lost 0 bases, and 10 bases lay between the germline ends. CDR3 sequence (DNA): TGCGCCAGCAGTGAGTCTCAGCGTTCGAGCACAGATACGCAGTATTTT. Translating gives CASSESQRSSTDTQYF.

The CDR3 is CASSLFAGSRGKETQYF. The CDR3 DNA is TGTGCCAGCAGCTTATTTGCGGGATCACGAGGGAAGGAGACCCAGTACTTC. This sequence joins TRBV7-6 and TRBJ2-5; the D gene is possibly TRBD2 (6 bases). Between the trimmed V and J ends, which lost 2 bases and 5 bases, there was a span of 21 bases. CDR1 and CDR2 (germline): SGHVS, FNYEAQ. The CDR3 totals 17 residues. Full variable domain (remainder filled in from reference TRBV7-6 and TRBJ2-5): GAGVSQSPRYKVTKRGQDVALRCDPISGHVSLYWYRQALGQGPEFLTYFNYEAQQDKSGLPNDRFSAERPEGSISTLTIQRTEQRDSAMYRCASSLFAGSRGKETQYFGPGTRLLVL.

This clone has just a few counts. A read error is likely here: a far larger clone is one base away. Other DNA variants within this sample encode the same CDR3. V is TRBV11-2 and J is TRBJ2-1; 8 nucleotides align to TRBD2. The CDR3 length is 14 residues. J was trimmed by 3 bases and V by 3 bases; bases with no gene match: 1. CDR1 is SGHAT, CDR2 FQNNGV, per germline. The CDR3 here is CASSLAGGYNEQFF. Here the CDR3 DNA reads TGTGCCAGCAGCTTGGCGGGAGGCTACAATGAGCAGTTCTTC.

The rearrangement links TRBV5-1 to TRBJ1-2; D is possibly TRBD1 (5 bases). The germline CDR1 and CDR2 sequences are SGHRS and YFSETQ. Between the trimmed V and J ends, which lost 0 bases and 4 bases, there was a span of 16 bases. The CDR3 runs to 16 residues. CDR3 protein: CASSLAPERGVYGYTF. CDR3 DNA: TGCGCCAGCAGCTTGGCCCCGGAGAGGGGAGTCTATGGCTACACCTTC. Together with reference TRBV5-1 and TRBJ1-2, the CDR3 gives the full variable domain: KAGVTQTPRYLIKTRGQQVTLSCSPISGHRSVSWYQQTPGQGLQFLFEYFSETQRNKGNFPGRFSGRQFSNSRSEMNVSTLELGDSALYLCASSLAPERGVYGYTFGSGTRLTVV.

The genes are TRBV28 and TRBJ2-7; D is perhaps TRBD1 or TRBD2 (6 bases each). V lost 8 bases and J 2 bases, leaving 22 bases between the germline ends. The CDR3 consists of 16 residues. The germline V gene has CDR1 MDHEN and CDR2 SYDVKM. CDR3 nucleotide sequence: TGTGCCAGCGGGGGGCTGGGAGGAGGGTCCCCCTACGAGCAGTACTTC. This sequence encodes CASGGLGGGSPYEQYF. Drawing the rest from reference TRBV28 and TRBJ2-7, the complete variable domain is DVKVTQSSRYLVKRTGEKVFLECVQDMDHENMFWYRQDPGLGLRLIYFSYDVKMKEKGDIPEGYSVSREKKERFSLILESASTNQTSMYLCASGGLGGGSPYEQYFGPGTRLTVT.

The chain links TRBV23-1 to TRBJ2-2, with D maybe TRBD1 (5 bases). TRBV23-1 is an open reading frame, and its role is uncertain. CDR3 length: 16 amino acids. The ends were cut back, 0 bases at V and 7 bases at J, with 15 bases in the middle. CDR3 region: CASSQSQGSVVGELFF. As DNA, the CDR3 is TGCGCCAGCAGTCAATCCCAGGGTTCGGTCGTCGGGGAGCTGTTTTTT.

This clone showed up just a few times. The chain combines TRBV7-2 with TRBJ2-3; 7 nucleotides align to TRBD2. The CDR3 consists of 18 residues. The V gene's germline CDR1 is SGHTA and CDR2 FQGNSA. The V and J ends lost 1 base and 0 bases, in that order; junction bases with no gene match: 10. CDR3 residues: CASSLGLVAGGSTDTQYF. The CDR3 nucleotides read TGTGCCAGCAGCTTAGGGTTAGTAGCGGGCGGTAGCACAGATACGCAGTATTTT. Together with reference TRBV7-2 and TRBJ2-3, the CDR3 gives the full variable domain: GAGVSQSPSNKVTEKGKDVELRCDPISGHTALYWYRQSLGQGLEFLIYFQGNSAPDKSGLPSDRFSAERTGGSVSTLTIQRTQQEDSAVYLCASSLGLVAGGSTDTQYFGPGTRLTVL.

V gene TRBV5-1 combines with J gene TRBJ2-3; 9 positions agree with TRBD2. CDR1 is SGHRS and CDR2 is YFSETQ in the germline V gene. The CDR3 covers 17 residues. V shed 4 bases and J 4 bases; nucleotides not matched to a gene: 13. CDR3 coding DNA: TGCGCCAGCAGCCTACGAGTAGCGGGAGATGTGGCAGATACGCAGTATTTT. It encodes CASSLRVAGDVADTQYF.

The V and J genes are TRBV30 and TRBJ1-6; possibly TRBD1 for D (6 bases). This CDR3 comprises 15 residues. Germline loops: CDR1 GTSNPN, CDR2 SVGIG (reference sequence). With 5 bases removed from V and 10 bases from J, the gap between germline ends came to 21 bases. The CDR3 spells CAWSRGGLLISPLHF. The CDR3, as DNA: TGTGCCTGGTCAAGGGGGGGCCTGTTGATCTCACCCCTCCACTTT.

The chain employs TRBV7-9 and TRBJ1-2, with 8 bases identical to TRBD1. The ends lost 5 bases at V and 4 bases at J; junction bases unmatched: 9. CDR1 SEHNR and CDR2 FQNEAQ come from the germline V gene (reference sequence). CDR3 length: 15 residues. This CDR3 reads CASSPRTGLGYGYTF. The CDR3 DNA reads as TGTGCCAGCAGCCCCCGGACAGGGCTGGGCTATGGCTACACCTTC.

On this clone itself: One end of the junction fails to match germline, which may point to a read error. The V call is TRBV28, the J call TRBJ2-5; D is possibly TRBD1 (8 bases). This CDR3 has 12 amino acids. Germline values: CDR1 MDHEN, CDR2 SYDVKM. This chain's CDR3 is CASTGQGGGSHF. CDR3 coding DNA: TGTGCCAGCACCGGACAGGGAGGGGGCTCGCACTTC. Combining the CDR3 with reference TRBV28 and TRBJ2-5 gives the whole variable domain DVKVTQSSRYLVKRTGEKVFLECVQDMDHENMFWYRQDPGLGLRLIYFSYDVKMKEKGDIPEGYSVSREKKERFSLILESASTNQTSMYLCASTGQGGGSHFGPGTRLLVL.

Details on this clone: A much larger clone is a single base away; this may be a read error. The DNA of the CDR3 is TGTGCCAGCAGCCCAAACACCGGGGAGCTGTTTTTT. Its translation: CASSPNTGELFF. V gene TRBV7-3 combines with J gene TRBJ2-2; D not resolved. The germline gives CDR1 SGHTA, CDR2 FQGTGA. The CDR3 consists of 12 residues. V lost 5 bases to trimming and J lost 2 bases, with 3 bases between them.

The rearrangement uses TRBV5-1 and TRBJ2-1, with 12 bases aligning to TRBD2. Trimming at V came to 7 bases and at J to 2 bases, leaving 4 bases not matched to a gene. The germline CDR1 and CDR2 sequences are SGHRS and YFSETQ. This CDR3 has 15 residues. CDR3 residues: CASHSSGRAYNEQFF. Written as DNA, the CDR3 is TGCGCCAGCCATTCTAGCGGGAGGGCCTACAATGAGCAGTTCTTC.

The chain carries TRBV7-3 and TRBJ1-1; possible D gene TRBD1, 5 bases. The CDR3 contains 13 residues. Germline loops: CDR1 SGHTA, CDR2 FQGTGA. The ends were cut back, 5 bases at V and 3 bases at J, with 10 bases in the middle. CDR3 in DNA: TGTGCCAGCAGCGCCGACAGTTACACTGAAGCTTTCTTT. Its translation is CASSADSYTEAFF.

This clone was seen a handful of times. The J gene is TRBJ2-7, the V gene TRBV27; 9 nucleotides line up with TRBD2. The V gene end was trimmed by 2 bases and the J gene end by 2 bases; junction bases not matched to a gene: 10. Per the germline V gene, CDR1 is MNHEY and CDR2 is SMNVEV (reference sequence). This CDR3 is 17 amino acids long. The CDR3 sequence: CASSLRPELAGPYEQYF. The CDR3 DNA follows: TGTGCCAGCAGTTTAAGGCCGGAACTAGCGGGCCCCTACGAGCAGTACTTC.

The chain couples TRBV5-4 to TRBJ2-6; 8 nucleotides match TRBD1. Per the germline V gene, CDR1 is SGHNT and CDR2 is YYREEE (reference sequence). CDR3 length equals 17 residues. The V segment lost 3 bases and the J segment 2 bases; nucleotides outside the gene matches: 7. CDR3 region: CASSWGLQGAGANVLTF. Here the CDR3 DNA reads TGTGCCAGCAGCTGGGGCTTACAGGGGGCTGGGGCCAACGTCCTGACTTTC.

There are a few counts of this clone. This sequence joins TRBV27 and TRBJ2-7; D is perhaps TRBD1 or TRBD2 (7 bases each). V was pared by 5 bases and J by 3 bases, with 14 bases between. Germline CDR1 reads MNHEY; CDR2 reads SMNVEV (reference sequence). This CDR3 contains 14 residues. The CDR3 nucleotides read TGTGCCAGCAGTGCCAGGGGGGGGTACTACGAGCAGTACTTC. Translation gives CASSARGGYYEQYF.

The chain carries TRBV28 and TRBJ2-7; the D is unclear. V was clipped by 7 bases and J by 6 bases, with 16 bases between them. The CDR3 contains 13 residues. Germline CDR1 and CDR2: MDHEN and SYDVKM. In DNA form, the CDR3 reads TGTGCCAGCACACCGGGCCACGTCTCCGAGCAGTACTTC. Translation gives CASTPGHVSEQYF.

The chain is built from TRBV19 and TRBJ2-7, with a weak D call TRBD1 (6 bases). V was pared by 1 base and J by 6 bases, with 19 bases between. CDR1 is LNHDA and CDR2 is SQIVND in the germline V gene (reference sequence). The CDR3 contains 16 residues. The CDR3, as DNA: TGTGCCAGTAGTATAGGGAACCAGGGGAGCTCCGGCGAGCAGTACTTC. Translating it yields CASSIGNQGSSGEQYF.

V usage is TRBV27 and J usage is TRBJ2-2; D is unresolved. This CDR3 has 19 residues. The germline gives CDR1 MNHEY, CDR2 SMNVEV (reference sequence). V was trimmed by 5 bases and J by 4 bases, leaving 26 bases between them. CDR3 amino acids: CASSPIPTLGFRVTGELFF. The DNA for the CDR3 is TGTGCCAGCAGTCCTATCCCTACGCTAGGGTTCCGTGTCACCGGGGAGCTGTTTTTT.

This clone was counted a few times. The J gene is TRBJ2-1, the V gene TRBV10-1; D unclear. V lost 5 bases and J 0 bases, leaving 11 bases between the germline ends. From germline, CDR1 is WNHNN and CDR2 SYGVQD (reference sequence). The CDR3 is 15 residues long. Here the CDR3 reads CASSQIADSYNEQFF. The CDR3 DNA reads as TGCGCCAGCAGTCAAATAGCAGACTCCTACAATGAGCAGTTCTTC.

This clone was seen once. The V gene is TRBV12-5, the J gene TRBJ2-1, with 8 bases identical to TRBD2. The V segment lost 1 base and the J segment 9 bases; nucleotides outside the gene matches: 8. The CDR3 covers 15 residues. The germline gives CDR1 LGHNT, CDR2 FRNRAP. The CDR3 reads CASGLGASGLGEQFF. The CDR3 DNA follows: TGTGCTAGTGGTTTGGGGGCTAGCGGGCTGGGTGAGCAGTTCTTC.

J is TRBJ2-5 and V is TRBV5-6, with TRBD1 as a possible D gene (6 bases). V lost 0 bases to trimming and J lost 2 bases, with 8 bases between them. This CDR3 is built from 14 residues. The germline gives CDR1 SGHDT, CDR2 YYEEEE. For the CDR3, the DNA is TGTGCCAGCAGCTTGGATGGACAGCAAGAGACCCAGTACTTC. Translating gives CASSLDGQQETQYF.

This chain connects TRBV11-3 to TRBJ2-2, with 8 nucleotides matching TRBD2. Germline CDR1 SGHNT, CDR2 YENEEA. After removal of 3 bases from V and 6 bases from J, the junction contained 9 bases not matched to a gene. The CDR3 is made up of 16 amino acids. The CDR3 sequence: CASSFRGGAKAGELFF. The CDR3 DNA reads TGTGCCAGCAGCTTTCGGGGGGGAGCTAAAGCCGGGGAGCTGTTTTTT.